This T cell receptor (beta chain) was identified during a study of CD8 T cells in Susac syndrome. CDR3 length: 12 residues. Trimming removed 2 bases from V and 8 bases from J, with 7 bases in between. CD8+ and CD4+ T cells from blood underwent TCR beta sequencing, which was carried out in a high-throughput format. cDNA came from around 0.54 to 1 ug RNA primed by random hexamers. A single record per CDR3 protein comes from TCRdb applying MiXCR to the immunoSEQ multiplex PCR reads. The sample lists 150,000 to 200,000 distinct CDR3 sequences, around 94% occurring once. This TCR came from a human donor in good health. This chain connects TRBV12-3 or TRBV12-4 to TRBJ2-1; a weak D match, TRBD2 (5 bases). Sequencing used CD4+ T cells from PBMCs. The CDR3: CASSLLAHEQFF. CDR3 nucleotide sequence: TGTGCCAGCAGTTTACTAGCCCATGAGCAGTTCTTC.